This T cell receptor (beta chain) stems from a study of T cell changes during pregnancy in multiple sclerosis. This clone is classed as medium-sized. Clones were read by immunoSEQ multiplex PCR, and TCRdb kept only the in-frame ones, dropping some. The sample has under 30,000 clones, 75% to 90% seen once. CDR3 length: 13 residues. V was trimmed by 2 bases and J by 5 bases, leaving 12 bases between them. The germline V gene encodes CDR1 GTSNPN and CDR2 SVGIG (reference sequence). This sequence joins TRBV30 and TRBJ1-1, with D perhaps TRBD1 (6 bases). The sample consisted of CD4+ T cells from peripheral blood mononuclear cells, taken in the first trimester of pregnancy. The TCR sequence derives from a female donor in good health, enrolled as a control in a pregnancy study. CDR3 nucleotide sequence: TGTGCCTGGAGTCGGACTGGACAGACTGAAGCTTTCTTT. Translation: CAWSRTGQTEAFF.